The 11 T cell receptor beta chains in this list originate from one sample, sequenced in a study of blood T cell repertoires in COVID-19. Data came from immunoSEQ multiplex PCR; TCRdb stores just in-frame clones and leaves some out. This table has about 240,000 clones, approximately 78% appearing once. Sequencing was performed on peripheral blood. These receptors originate from an older woman with active or convalescent COVID-19.

The chain recombines TRBV11-2 with TRBJ1-4; a weak D match, TRBD1 (5 bases). V was cut by 1 base and J by 8 bases, with 5 bases left in between. The CDR3 spans 12 residues. Per germline, CDR1 SGHAT and CDR2 FQNNGV. CDR3 nucleotides: TGTGCCAGCAGCTTAGGGACAGAAAAACTGTTTTTT. Protein sequence: CASSLGTEKLFF.

Here the CDR3 reads CAIGTGGQPQHF. The CDR3, as DNA: TGTGCCATTGGGACAGGGGGTCAGCCCCAGCATTTT. The V and J genes are TRBV10-3 and TRBJ1-5; 11 bases agree with TRBD1. V was pared by 9 bases and J by 6 bases, with 1 base of the junction left unmatched. This CDR3 comprises 12 residues. CDR1 and CDR2 (germline): ENHRY, SYGVKD.

The rearrangement joins TRBV7-9 to TRBJ1-2, with D perhaps matching TRBD1 (5 bases). The CDR3 spans 14 residues. Germline CDR1 reads SEHNR; CDR2 reads FQNEAQ (reference sequence). V lost 0 bases and J lost 4, with 9 bases in between. For the CDR3, the DNA is TGTGCCAGCAGCTTAGCAACAGGCCTCTATGGCTACACCTTC. Protein product: CASSLATGLYGYTF.

The gene calls are TRBV11-3 and TRBJ2-1, with TRBD2 as a possible D gene (7 bases). Germline V gene data show CDR1 as SGHNT and CDR2 as YENEEA. This CDR3 has 15 residues. Trimming left V 1 base short and J 4 bases short, with 11 bases between. The CDR3 sequence: CASSLARGPYNEQFF. Here the CDR3 DNA reads TGTGCCAGCAGCTTAGCGCGGGGGCCATACAATGAGCAGTTCTTC.

The chain carries TRBV28 and TRBJ1-2; D perhaps matches TRBD1 (5 bases). CDR1 is MDHEN, CDR2 SYDVKM, per germline. This CDR3 contains 14 residues. With 1 base removed from V and 4 bases from J, the gap between germline ends came to 10 bases. This chain's CDR3 is CASSLSLGPYGYTF. The CDR3 DNA is TGTGCCAGCAGTTTATCTTTGGGGCCCTATGGCTACACCTTC.

V usage is TRBV7-9 and J usage is TRBJ1-1; no reliable D call. CDR3 length: 14 amino acids. The V end lost 5 bases, the J end lost 8 bases, and 18 bases lay between the germline ends. CDR1 SEHNR and CDR2 FQNEAQ come from the germline V gene (reference sequence). Written as DNA, the CDR3 is TGTGCCAGCAGCCTAACCCCGCAAGCGGGGGAAGCTTTCTTT. Translation gives CASSLTPQAGEAFF.

The chain couples TRBV7-9 to TRBJ2-5, with D tentatively TRBD2 (5 bases). V was shortened by 2 bases and J by 5 bases, with 6 bases between the two germline ends. Germline CDR1 and CDR2: SEHNR and FQNEAQ (reference sequence). The CDR3 loop spans 12 amino acids. CDR3 residues: CASSLPSETQYF. The CDR3, as DNA: TGTGCCAGCAGCTTACCTAGCGAGACCCAGTACTTC.

This chain joins TRBV7-9 and TRBJ2-7, with 15 bases aligning to TRBD2. V gave up 7 bases and J gave up 9 bases; unmatched junction bases: 4. Germline assignment: CDR1 SEHNR and CDR2 FQNEAQ (reference sequence). The CDR3 runs to 13 residues. CDR3 DNA sequence: TGTGCCAGCACCGGGACTAGCGGGGGGCGGCAGTACTTC. Translation: CASTGTSGGRQYF.

This chain connects TRBV6-4 to TRBJ2-1; 9 positions agree with TRBD2. Germline loops: CDR1 MRHNA, CDR2 SNTAGT. V trimming: 3 bases; J trimming: 8 bases; junction bases outside the gene matches: 8. The CDR3 length is 15 residues. DNA for the CDR3: TGTGCCAGCAGTGAACAAGAAAGCGGGGGGTATGAGCAGTTCTTC. Amino acid sequence: CASSEQESGGYEQFF.

The genes are TRBV4-1 and TRBJ2-1, with TRBD1 matching over 10 bases. The germline V gene has CDR1 MGHRA and CDR2 YSYEKL. The CDR3 has 16 residues. Trimming took 1 base from V and 8 from J; bases not matched to a gene: 8. Here the CDR3 DNA reads TGCGCCAGCAGCCAAGGAGGGGGACAGGGGTGGGATGAGCAGTTCTTC. The encoded protein is CASSQGGGQGWDEQFF.

This clone has just one count. CDR3 loop: CAWGRYPQPQHF. CDR3 nucleotide sequence: TGTGCCTGGGGACGGTACCCCCAGCCCCAGCATTTT. This sequence joins TRBV30 and TRBJ1-5; D gene uncertain. There are 12 residues in the CDR3. Germline V lookup: CDR1 GTSNPN, CDR2 SVGIG (reference sequence). V lost 5 bases, J lost 7 bases, and 12 bases lay in between.